Below, one T cell receptor (beta chain) is given with its context. Its antigen is currently unknown. Use of 60 Vbeta and 13 Jbeta primers characterized the PCR. As handled by the study authors: Later, tens of millions of unique TCR beta chains were counted in an analysis, and approximately 9.9 million of them were shared. Assay used: immunoSEQ multiplex PCR; TCRdb lists only in-frame clones, some missing. V and J calls and clone size come straight from that table; D and trimming were deduced from the DNA. The data contain 85,000 to 120,000 clones, 71% of them singletons. The data stem from a study of cytomegalovirus exposure and HLA in healthy donors. Regarding the study as a whole: It was taken for granted in presence/absence analyses that sequencing depth across donors was roughly uniform. Rates of TCR association differed by HLA locus in a later analysis, with DRB1 highest and HLA-C lowest. The listing of 150 to 200 TCR beta chains classed them as cytomegalovirus-associated.

Germline V CDR1 and CDR2: SGHVS, FQNEAQ. The ends lost 0 bases at V and 4 bases at J; junction bases unmatched: 6. There are 16 residues in the CDR3. The sequenced sample was PBMCs. The rearrangement joins TRBV7-8 to TRBJ2-5, with 9 positions matching TRBD2. The origin of this receptor is a female donor in good health and CMV-seronegative. The CDR3 loop is CASSLAGGRASETQYF. The CDR3 DNA is TGTGCCAGCAGCTTAGCAGGCGGGAGGGCCTCAGAGACCCAGTACTTC.